The entry below describes one T cell receptor (beta chain). No antigen is known for it. Base qualities were left out, and no much larger clone turns up one base away. The immunoSEQ Assay, a bias-controlled multiplex PCR, was used to amplify TCRbeta CDR3 regions from genomic DNA. Per the source publication's procedure: The number of nucleated cells in each sample was estimated by amplification of reference gene primers within the assay. To quantify the absolute abundance of each unique TCRbeta CDR3 rearrangement, sequence reads were collapsed and filtered. For each sample, productive Simpson clonality was calculated as the square root of Simpson's diversity index over productive rearrangements. TCRdb limited this immuneACCESS table to in-frame rearrangements with V and J called. A share of clones is missing; checked studies link under half to unresolved V genes, and the rest is unexplained. The DNA was the basis for D and trimming; V, J and clone size are from that table. For this sample there are 130,000 to 150,000 clones; 81% appear just once. Of the sample, more than 8% is held by the ten largest clones.

The sample belongs to a study of blood T cell repertoires in COVID-19 (TCRdb year 2020). Describing the broader study: The collaborator samples originated in the United States, Italy and Spain and spanned the acute and convalescent phases of COVID-19. The material from the prospective study consisted of cDNA or gDNA derived from T cells, B-cell-depleted T cells, or PBMCs. The dataset comprised deeply sampled blood TCRbeta repertoires from subjects exposed to, actively infected with, or recovered from COVID-19. The repertoires were made available in a free public database intended to serve as a resource for research on the immune response to SARS-CoV-2. The samples were drawn from the first 160 participants of the ongoing ImmuneRACE study and from 1,254 subjects provided by 6 global collaborators. The sample metadata nearly always contained a de-identified subject ID, COVID-19 status, age in years and sex. Where available, HLA class I and class II types were taken from metadata supplied by the sample provider and were not determined by assay-based typing.

The CDR3 has 16 amino acids, counting the end cysteine and phenylalanine. Only the CDR3 DNA stays, 48 bases, in frame from base 1. The CDR1 and CDR2 encoded by the germline V gene (reference sequence) are LGHDT and YNNKEL. Trimming costs V 3 bases and J 0 bases, and their ends lie 14 bases apart. The collaborating institutions used their own protocols to collect whole blood in K2EDTA tubes. Collaborator samples were shipped for TCRbeta analysis as frozen whole blood, isolated PBMCs, or DNA extracted from either sample type. General findings and caveats noted by the study authors: Clinical and demographic metadata were provided uncurated, with the amount varying by source and participant.

This receptor was obtained from a human donor in a cohort sampled during active COVID-19. The rearranged segments are TRBV3-1 (or the pseudogene TRBV3-2) and TRBJ1-1; the D segment cannot be called with confidence. Source material: peripheral blood. The DNA sequence is as follows: TGTGCCAGCAGCCACAACTCCGGCAGGCTGAACACTGAAGCTTTCTTT. Translated, it gives CASSHNSGRLNTEAFF.